This TCR beta chain was identified in a study of CD8+CD57+ T cells in acquired aplastic anemia. Overall study: The sorted CD4+ and CD8+ cells yielded an average roughly 3 ug of DNA. Study-level results: About 30 CD8+ CDR3 sequences occurred in both the patients and the controls.

On this clonotype: Its antigen is as yet unknown.

The sequenced patients had an expansion of CD8+CD57+ cells seen by flow cytometry. The cohort consisted entirely of patients having severe acquired aplastic anemia. At blood sampling, none of the patients had yet received therapy. The CDR3 sequence is 13 residues long. CDR1 and CDR2 (germline): SGDLS, YYNGEE. The ends lost 2 bases at V and 5 bases at J; junction bases unmatched: 3. The template used for profiling TCR beta VDJ and CDR3 was genomic DNA. TCRdb itself ran the reads through MiXCR, one entry per CDR3 protein. The data show some 200,000 distinct CDR3 sequences, nearly 50% seen once. The material sequenced was sorted CD4+, CD8+, or CD8+CD57+ T cells (not recorded which) from PBMCs. This receptor was obtained from a human donor with aplastic anemia. The chain has TRBV9 and TRBJ1-2, with 7 bases matching TRBD1. The CDR3 loop reads CASSVLQGYGYTF. CDR3 coding DNA: TGTGCCAGCAGCGTCTTACAGGGGTATGGCTACACCTTC.